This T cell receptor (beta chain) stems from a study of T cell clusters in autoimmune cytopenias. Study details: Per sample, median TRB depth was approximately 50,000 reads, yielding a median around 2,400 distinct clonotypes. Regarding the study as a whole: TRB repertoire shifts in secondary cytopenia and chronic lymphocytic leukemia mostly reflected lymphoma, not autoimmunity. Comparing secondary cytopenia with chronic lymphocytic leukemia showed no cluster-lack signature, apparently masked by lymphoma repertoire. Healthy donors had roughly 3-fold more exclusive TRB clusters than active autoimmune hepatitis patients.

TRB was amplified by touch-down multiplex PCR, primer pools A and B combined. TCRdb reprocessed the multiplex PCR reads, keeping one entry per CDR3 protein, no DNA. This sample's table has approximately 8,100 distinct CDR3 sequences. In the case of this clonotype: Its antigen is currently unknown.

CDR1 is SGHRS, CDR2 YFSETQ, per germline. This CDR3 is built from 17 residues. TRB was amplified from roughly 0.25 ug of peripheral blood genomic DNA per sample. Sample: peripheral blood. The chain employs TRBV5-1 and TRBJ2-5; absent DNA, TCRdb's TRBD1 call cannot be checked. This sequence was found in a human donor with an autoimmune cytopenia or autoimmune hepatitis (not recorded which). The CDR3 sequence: CASSSRGGGVYQETQYF.